This T cell receptor (beta chain) was observed in a study of cytomegalovirus exposure and HLA in healthy donors. Whole-study context: Ancestry clustering placed around four fifths of around 400 genotyped donors in the Caucasian-associated cluster. General study findings and limits: Some segments of the V type, notably TRBV6-2 and TRBV6-3, were excluded as indistinguishable.

The V end lost 3 bases, the J end lost 9 bases, and 18 bases lay between the germline ends. Germline V CDR1 and CDR2: SGHDN, FVKESK. CDR3 length equals 16 residues. Amplification used 60 Vbeta primers and 13 Jbeta primers. Clones were sequenced by immunoSEQ multiplex PCR, and TCRdb holds only the in-frame ones, with some missing. The sample lists just over 150,000 clones, roughly 82% occurring once. Concerning this clone: Its antigen is not identified.

The chain links TRBV14 to TRBJ1-6; a possible D gene is TRBD1 (6 bases). This sequence originates from a man aged 45-65 years in good health and CMV-seropositive. What was sequenced was PBMCs. The CDR3 sequence: CASSHSDWGLGSPLHF. CDR3 DNA: TGTGCCAGCAGCCATTCGGATTGGGGGCTAGGTTCACCCCTCCACTTT. Supplemented by reference TRBV14 and TRBJ1-6, the full variable domain reads EAGVTQFPSHSVIEKGQTVTLRCDPISGHDNLYWYRRVMGKEIKFLLHFVKESKQDESGMPNNRFLAERTGGTYSTLKVQPAELEDSGVYFCASSHSDWGLGSPLHFGNGTRLTVT.